The 4 T cell receptor beta chains in this list originate from one sample, sequenced in a study of blood T cell repertoires in COVID-19. The table came from immunoSEQ multiplex PCR; TCRdb's copy has only in-frame clones and leaves some out. Of just under 65,000 clones listed, 76% are singletons. The sequenced sample consisted of peripheral blood. These TCRs come from an elderly woman with acute or convalescent COVID-19.

V gene TRBV7-9 combines with J gene TRBJ1-6, with 8 bases lining up with TRBD1. The germline V gene has CDR1 SEHNR and CDR2 FQNEAQ (reference sequence). V was pared by 5 bases and J by 9 bases, with 3 bases of the junction left unmatched. The CDR3 runs 13 residues. CDR3 amino acids: CASSEDRVSPLHF. The CDR3 nucleotides are TGTGCCAGCAGCGAGGACAGGGTTTCACCCCTCCACTTT.

The gene calls are TRBV6-5 and TRBJ2-1; D uncertain. The CDR3 extends over 15 amino acids. V lost 2 bases to trimming and J lost 5 bases, with 13 bases between them. Germline CDR1 MNHEY, CDR2 SVGAGI. The CDR3 loop reads CASSYTYYSDNEQFF. As DNA, the CDR3 is TGTGCCAGCAGTTACACCTACTACTCTGACAATGAGCAGTTCTTC.

This chain uses TRBV2 with TRBJ2-2; the match to TRBD1 covers 10 bases. The germline V gene has CDR1 SNHLY and CDR2 FYNNEI. Trimming took 5 bases from V and 4 from J; bases not matched to a gene: 7. The CDR3 is 16 residues long. This CDR3 reads CASSKGQGIRTGELFF. The CDR3 DNA sequence: TGTGCCAGCAGTAAGGGACAGGGGATTCGCACCGGGGAGCTGTTTTTT.

This sequence joins TRBV24-1 and TRBJ2-1, with TRBD2 matching over 12 bases. Unmatched junction bases numbered 5, after V lost 9 bases and J lost 0 bases. The CDR3 spans 16 residues. Germline CDR1 reads KGHDR; CDR2 reads SFDVKD. CDR3 protein: CATGSSGGGSYNEQFF. In nucleotides, the CDR3 is TGTGCCACCGGGTCTAGCGGGGGGGGCTCCTACAATGAGCAGTTCTTC.